A selection of T cell receptor beta chains follows, all from one sample in a study of shared clonotypes between healthy human individuals. Assay: immunoSEQ multiplex PCR; the TCRdb copy retains only in-frame clones and omits some. In the table there are more than 1.2 million clones, approximately 98.5% of which are singletons. The material sequenced was naive CD4+ T cells sorted from blood. All receptors come from a man aged 25-45 years in good health. Each CDR3 is given with its conserved first and last residue. The order of the fields is clone size, D gene, J gene, V gene, CDR3 DNA, CDR3 protein. A D gene is named only where the DNA matches it firmly. Some rows mark clone size as missing; the rest say once, few, many or name a class of expanded clone.

-,-,TRBJ1-2,TRBV7-3,TGTGCCAGCAGCTTCGACGGAGTACTGGGCTACACCTTC,CASSFDGVLGYTF
-,TRBD2,TRBJ2-7,TRBV7-6,TGTGCCAGCAGCCTGGGACTAGCGGCCTACGAGCAGTACTTC,CASSLGLAAYEQYF
-,TRBD1,TRBJ1-1,TRBV5-4,TGTGCCAGCAGCGGGGACAGGGGACCGAGCACTGAAGCTTTCTTT,CASSGDRGPSTEAFF
once,TRBD1,TRBJ1-1,TRBV2,TGTGCCGGGGGACAGGAGCCTAACACTGAAGCTTTCTTT,CAGGQEPNTEAFF
-,-,TRBJ2-2,TRBV7-2,TGTGCCAGCAGCCCATCCACTAGGGGGAAGTCCGGGGAGCTGTTTTTT,CASSPSTRGKSGELFF
once,TRBD2,TRBJ2-5,TRBV5-8,TGTGCCAGCAGCCCGGGACTAGCGGGAGGAATCCGTGAGACCCAGTACTTC,CASSPGLAGGIRETQYF
-,-,TRBJ2-5,TRBV7-9,TGTGCCAGCAGCTTCGGGCGGAGGGGCCAAGAGACCCAGTACTTC,CASSFGRRGQETQYF
-,-,TRBJ1-1,TRBV27,TGTGCCAGCCGATTGACACCGCTGAACACTGAAGCTTTCTTT,CASRLTPLNTEAFF
-,-,TRBJ1-5,TRBV30,TGTGCCTGGAGTGATTCTTCTCGGAATCAGCCCCAGCATTTT,CAWSDSSRNQPQHF
-,-,TRBJ2-1,TRBV19,TGTGCCAGTAGTATCGCGCATGGGGTTTCCTACAATGAGCAGTTCTTC,CASSIAHGVSYNEQFF
once,-,TRBJ2-7,TRBV19,TGTGCCAGTAGTAGGCAGGACGGGGGCGAGCAGTACTTC,CASSRQDGGEQYF
-,-,TRBJ1-1,TRBV5-1,TGCGCCAGCAGCCTAACCCCGAGGACTGAAGCTTTCTTT,CASSLTPRTEAFF
once,TRBD1,TRBJ1-2,TRBV6-5,TGTGCCAGCAGTTACTCGCGGGACAGGGGGCATGGCTACACCTTC,CASSYSRDRGHGYTF
-,-,TRBJ1-5,TRBV19,TGTGCCAGTAGTAATCCGGGAACTTATCAGCCCCAGCATTTT,CASSNPGTYQPQHF
-,-,TRBJ2-1,TRBV5-5,TGTGCCAGCAGACTTCCTGGGGGACCCAATGAGCAGTTCTTC,CASRLPGGPNEQFF
-,-,TRBJ2-5,TRBV20-1,TGCAGTGCTCCAGGGGAAGGGACCCAGTACTTC,CSAPGEGTQYF
-,TRBD2,TRBJ2-1,TRBV28,TGTGCCAGCAGTCCCCGTAGTTTAGCGGGACTAATCTACAATGAGCAGTTCTTC,CASSPRSLAGLIYNEQFF
-,TRBD1,TRBJ2-7,TRBV6-5,TGTGCCAGCAGGGGGACAGGGGGCCCCTACGAGCAGTACTTC,CASRGTGGPYEQYF
once,TRBD2,TRBJ2-1,TRBV13,TGTGCCAGCAGCTCGCTCCAGTGGCTAGCGGGATACAATGAGCAGTTCTTC,CASSSLQWLAGYNEQFF
few,-,TRBJ2-7,TRBV18,TGTGCCAGCTCACCGCCGGCGGGCTACGAGCAGTACTTC,CASSPPAGYEQYF
-,-,TRBJ2-1,TRBV6-5,TGTGCCAGCATTCCAACCTTCGGCAATGAGCAGTTCTTC,CASIPTFGNEQFF
-,-,TRBJ1-3,TRBV5-5,TGTGCCAGCAGTTTGTCTCCGTCTCTCCCTGGAAACACCATATATTTT,CASSLSPSLPGNTIYF
-,-,TRBJ2-2,TRBV7-9,TGTGCCAGCAGCTTTTGGGGAGCGAACACCGGGGAGCTGTTTTTT,CASSFWGANTGELFF
-,TRBD1,TRBJ1-2,TRBV5-8,TGTGCCAGCAGCTTGGGTGGACAGGGAGAAAACTATGGCTACACCTTC,CASSLGGQGENYGYTF
-,-,TRBJ2-3,TRBV7-9,TGTGCCAGCAGCTTTGGCCCTACCGGGACGACAGATACGCAGTATTTT,CASSFGPTGTTDTQYF
-,-,TRBJ1-3,TRBV4-1,TGCGCCAGCAGCCAGGACCGGGACATAAGGCGAAACACCATATATTTT,CASSQDRDIRRNTIYF
-,-,TRBJ1-4,TRBV18,TGTGCCAGCTCACCGGGGGTCCGCCCAACTAATGAAAAACTGTTTTTT,CASSPGVRPTNEKLFF
-,-,TRBJ2-7,TRBV29-1,TGCAGCGTTAGGGACGGAGGACTCTCCTACGAGCAGTACTTC,CSVRDGGLSYEQYF
-,-,TRBJ2-7,TRBV6-5,TGTGCCAGCAGTTACTCGAGTGGGTTCGACGAGCAGTACTTC,CASSYSSGFDEQYF
-,TRBD2,TRBJ2-5,TRBV5-1,TGCGCCAGCAGCTTGTCCCTAGCGGGAGCAACCCCGCGAGAGACCCAGTACTTC,CASSLSLAGATPRETQYF
-,TRBD2,TRBJ2-2,TRBV4-3,TGCGCCAGCAGCCTTAGACTAGCGGACAACACCGGGGAGCTGTTTTTT,CASSLRLADNTGELFF
-,-,TRBJ2-7,TRBV28,TGTGCCAGCCGTTCTTCTCTTTACGAGCAGTACTTC,CASRSSLYEQYF
-,TRBD1,TRBJ2-2,TRBV18,TGTGCCAGCTCACCGACAGGGCCTCCGAACACCGGGGAGCTGTTTTTT,CASSPTGPPNTGELFF
-,-,TRBJ1-5,TRBV28,TGTGCCAGCAGTTCCCAGAGGGTAGGTCAGCCCCAGCATTTT,CASSSQRVGQPQHF
once,TRBD1,TRBJ2-4,TRBV29-1,TGCAGCGAGATACAGGGGGAGGCTCCGGCCAAAAACATTCAGTACTTC,CSEIQGEAPAKNIQYF
-,-,TRBJ2-5,TRBV4-1,TGCGCCAGCAGCCAAGAAGGGCTAGCAAAACAAGAGACCCAGTACTTC,CASSQEGLAKQETQYF
-,TRBD1,TRBJ1-4,TRBV11-2,TGTGCCAGCAGCTTAGCGCATGGACAGGGAGGTGAAAAACTGTTTTTT,CASSLAHGQGGEKLFF
-,-,TRBJ2-5,TRBV21-1,TGTGCCAGCAGTGATAAAGAGACCCAGTACTTC,CASSDKETQYF
-,-,TRBJ2-7,TRBV7-6,TGTGCCAGCAGCTTACAGGGATCCGAGCAGTACTTC,CASSLQGSEQYF
-,-,TRBJ2-7,TRBV7-2,TGTGCCAGCAGCTTATTTTCCTACGAGCAGTACTTC,CASSLFSYEQYF
once,-,TRBJ2-1,TRBV5-4,TGTGCCAGCAGCTTGGAGTTAGGGCCCCTTAACAATGAGCAGTTCTTC,CASSLELGPLNNEQFF
-,-,TRBJ1-3,TRBV5-1,TGCGCCAGCAGTACCACAGGGTCGTCGGGAAACACCATATATTTT,CASSTTGSSGNTIYF
-,TRBD1,TRBJ1-4,TRBV28,TGTGCCAGCAGAACAGGGGCCACAGATGAAAAACTGTTTTTT,CASRTGATDEKLFF
-,-,TRBJ2-3,TRBV5-1,TGCGCCAGCGAAGGCGGTCCAGGGGCCAACACAGATACGCAGTATTTT,CASEGGPGANTDTQYF